This TCR beta chain was recorded in a study of cytomegalovirus exposure and HLA in healthy donors. Study background: The study's early data release held 80 million to 95 million unique TCRs from HLA-typed donors. Genotyping of more than 300 donors showed that 80% to 85% belonged to the Caucasian-associated ancestry cluster. Study outcomes and limitations: Listed as cytomegalovirus-associated were around 160 TCR beta chains. Later on, an analysis showed TCR association rates differing by HLA locus, with DRB1 the most and HLA-C the fewest.

The PCR was carried out with 60 Vbeta primers and 13 Jbeta primers. Profiling relied on immunoSEQ multiplex PCR, and the TCRdb table lists in-frame clones only, not all of them. The repertoire has some 140,000 clones, more than 75% of them found once; the top ten carry roughly 7.1%. The CDR3 contains 11 residues. Germline CDR1 is MDHEN and CDR2 is SYDVKM. V was cut by 5 bases and J by 10 bases, with 11 bases left in between. Remarks on this clone: Its target is unknown.

Sequences were obtained from PBMCs. The V and J genes are TRBV28 and TRBJ2-5; D might be TRBD2 (5 bases). The sequence was obtained from a man aged 25-40 years in good health and CMV-seropositive. CDR3 sequence: CASSTMRDQYF. DNA for the CDR3: TGTGCCAGCAGTACTATGAGGGACCAGTACTTC.